This is a list of T cell receptor beta chains from one sample in a study of OX40 agonist ivuxolimab in advanced cancers. Here immunoSEQ multiplex PCR was the method, and the copy in TCRdb shows in-frame clones only, minus some. This sample has tens of thousands of clones, with around 90% found just once. Material: CD4+ or CD8+ T cells sorted from blood, obtained in a trial of the OX40 agonist ivuxolimab. These TCRs come from an adult with an advanced solid tumor such as melanoma, head and neck, liver or kidney cancer. CDR3s include the opening cysteine and the closing phenylalanine or tryptophan. Fields, in order: J gene, clone size, V gene, D gene, CDR3 DNA, CDR3 protein. A D gene is named only where the DNA matches it firmly. The size field is filled for only some rows; it gives once, few, many or a size class.

j_call: TRBJ1-4; clone_size: -; v_call: TRBV6-6; d_call: TRBD1; cdr3_nt: TGTGCCAGCAGTCTTACGGACAGGGAAGGCGAAAAACTGTTTTTT; cdr3_aa: CASSLTDREGEKLFF
j_call: TRBJ2-5; clone_size: -; v_call: TRBV6-6; d_call: -; cdr3_nt: TGTGCCAGCAGTTACGGGCAGCAAGAGACCCAGTACTTC; cdr3_aa: CASSYGQQETQYF
j_call: TRBJ1-2; clone_size: -; v_call: TRBV6-1; d_call: -; cdr3_nt: TGTGCCAGCAGTGAAAGGTGGAGAGGAATAAATGGCTACACCTTC; cdr3_aa: CASSERWRGINGYTF
j_call: TRBJ2-1; clone_size: -; v_call: TRBV5-5; d_call: -; cdr3_nt: TGTGCCAGCAGCTTTAGTCTCGCCCGCAATGAGCAGTTCTTC; cdr3_aa: CASSFSLARNEQFF
j_call: TRBJ1-6; clone_size: -; v_call: TRBV28; d_call: -; cdr3_nt: TGTGCCAGCCACCGCGCGACGTATAATTCACCCCTCCACTTT; cdr3_aa: CASHRATYNSPLHF
j_call: TRBJ2-3; clone_size: -; v_call: TRBV10-3; d_call: TRBD2; cdr3_nt: TGTGCCATCAGCACAGTTGTTAGCGGGAGTCCGCGCGCCACAGATACGCAGTATTTT; cdr3_aa: CAISTVVSGSPRATDTQYF
j_call: TRBJ2-7; clone_size: -; v_call: TRBV27; d_call: TRBD1; cdr3_nt: TGTGCCAGCAGGCCTACAGGGGGCGTGAGCTACGAGCAGTACTTC; cdr3_aa: CASRPTGGVSYEQYF
j_call: TRBJ1-5; clone_size: -; v_call: TRBV7-9; d_call: TRBD1; cdr3_nt: TGTGCCAGCACCCGACAGGGGGCCGTTTATAGCAATCAGCCCCAGCATTTT; cdr3_aa: CASTRQGAVYSNQPQHF
j_call: TRBJ2-5; clone_size: -; v_call: TRBV19; d_call: -; cdr3_nt: TGTGCCAGTAGAGGGACTGCCGTGGAGACCCAGTACTTC; cdr3_aa: CASRGTAVETQYF
j_call: TRBJ2-1; clone_size: -; v_call: TRBV10-3; d_call: TRBD2; cdr3_nt: TGTGCCACCCTATCAACTAGCGGGATGCGCAATGAGCAGTTCTTC; cdr3_aa: CATLSTSGMRNEQFF
j_call: TRBJ2-7; clone_size: -; v_call: TRBV25-1; d_call: -; cdr3_nt: TGTGCCAGCAGTGAAGTCGTGGGGTACGAGCAGTACTTC; cdr3_aa: CASSEVVGYEQYF
j_call: TRBJ1-5; clone_size: -; v_call: TRBV5-1; d_call: -; cdr3_nt: TGCGCCAGCAGCTTGGACAGTTATAGCAATCAGCCCCAGCATTTT; cdr3_aa: CASSLDSYSNQPQHF
j_call: TRBJ2-5; clone_size: -; v_call: TRBV11-1; d_call: -; cdr3_nt: TGTGCCAGCAGCTTAGAAGGTCAGGGGACCCAGTACTTC; cdr3_aa: CASSLEGQGTQYF
j_call: TRBJ2-7; clone_size: -; v_call: TRBV6-4; d_call: TRBD1; cdr3_nt: TGTGCCAGCAGGGACAGGGAGTCCTTC; cdr3_aa: CASRDRESF
j_call: TRBJ1-5; clone_size: -; v_call: TRBV6-8; d_call: -; cdr3_nt: TGTGCCAGCAGCTACCCCGACTGGGAGAGCTATCAGCCCCAGCATTTT; cdr3_aa: CASSYPDWESYQPQHF
j_call: TRBJ2-3; clone_size: -; v_call: TRBV5-1; d_call: -; cdr3_nt: TGCGCCAGCTCCCTAGGGGGGGCTTACACAGATACGCAGTATTTT; cdr3_aa: CASSLGGAYTDTQYF
j_call: TRBJ2-4; clone_size: -; v_call: TRBV6-6; d_call: -; cdr3_nt: TGTGCCAGCACCGCTCGGGGCCTAGCCAAAAACATTCAGTACTTC; cdr3_aa: CASTARGLAKNIQYF
j_call: TRBJ2-2; clone_size: -; v_call: TRBV19; d_call: TRBD2; cdr3_nt: TGTGCCAGTAGTACGACTAGCGGGAGTAGTGGTACCGGGGAGCTGTTTTTT; cdr3_aa: CASSTTSGSSGTGELFF
j_call: TRBJ2-5; clone_size: -; v_call: TRBV5-4; d_call: TRBD1; cdr3_nt: TGTGCCAGCAGCTTGGACCAGGGGGCCGCAGAGACCCAGTACTTC; cdr3_aa: CASSLDQGAAETQYF
j_call: TRBJ1-5; clone_size: -; v_call: TRBV19; d_call: -; cdr3_nt: TGTGCCAGTAGTATTTTCGGCGGCTGGGAGCCCCAGCATTTT; cdr3_aa: CASSIFGGWEPQHF
j_call: TRBJ2-7; clone_size: -; v_call: TRBV13; d_call: TRBD1; cdr3_nt: TGTGCCAGCAGCTTAGATGGGGGGACAGGGGCTTCCTACGAGCAGTACTTC; cdr3_aa: CASSLDGGTGASYEQYF
j_call: TRBJ1-2; clone_size: -; v_call: TRBV19; d_call: -; cdr3_nt: TGTGCCAGTAGTATAGGTTCTCCGGTCTGGTCGCGGGGCTACACCTTC; cdr3_aa: CASSIGSPVWSRGYTF
j_call: TRBJ2-5; clone_size: -; v_call: TRBV5-1; d_call: -; cdr3_nt: TGCGCCAGCAGCTTGACGCGGGAGACCCAGTACTTC; cdr3_aa: CASSLTRETQYF
j_call: TRBJ2-1; clone_size: -; v_call: TRBV6-5; d_call: -; cdr3_nt: TGTGCCAGCAGTGAGGCCTTCAATGAGCAGTTCTTC; cdr3_aa: CASSEAFNEQFF
j_call: TRBJ2-3; clone_size: -; v_call: TRBV5-4; d_call: TRBD2; cdr3_nt: TGTGCCAGCAGCTTGGGGCAAGCGGGAGCTGCAGATACGCAGTATTTT; cdr3_aa: CASSLGQAGAADTQYF
j_call: TRBJ2-1; clone_size: once; v_call: TRBV12-5; d_call: TRBD2; cdr3_nt: TGTGCTAGTGGTACGGGACTAGCGACCTACAATGAGCAGTTCTTC; cdr3_aa: CASGTGLATYNEQFF
j_call: TRBJ2-5; clone_size: -; v_call: TRBV7-9; d_call: TRBD1; cdr3_nt: TGTGCCAGCAGCCCGACCCTCCGGGACAGGGGGCTTGAGACCCAGTACTTC; cdr3_aa: CASSPTLRDRGLETQYF
j_call: TRBJ1-1; clone_size: -; v_call: TRBV19; d_call: -; cdr3_nt: TGTGCCAGTAGTATAGGAGGATGGAACACTGAAGCTTTCTTT; cdr3_aa: CASSIGGWNTEAFF